This passage covers 26 T cell receptor beta chains from one sample sequenced in a study of blood T cell repertoires in COVID-19. Measured with immunoSEQ multiplex PCR; TCRdb has only the in-frame clones, and not every one. The sample holds about 110,000 clones, roughly nine tenths seen once. Sequencing used peripheral blood. These receptors originate from a human donor in a cohort sampled during active COVID-19.

The rearrangement links TRBV11-3 to TRBJ2-5; 11 bases line up with TRBD1. Losses at the gene ends were 4 bases for V and 3 bases for J; bases not matched to a gene: 4. The CDR3 extends over 15 amino acids. CDR1 and CDR2 (germline): SGHNT, YENEEA. The DNA for the CDR3 is TGTGCCAGCAGCTCGGGACAGGGGGGGAAAGAGACCCAGTACTTC. Its translation is CASSSGQGGKETQYF.

This chain uses TRBV11-2 with TRBJ2-5, with D tentatively TRBD1 (6 bases). The CDR3 has 14 amino acids. Trimming shortened V by 5 bases and J by 4 bases, and 14 bases separated the two germline ends. The germline V gene encodes CDR1 SGHAT and CDR2 FQNNGV. The CDR3 DNA is TGTGCCAGCAGCACAGACAGGCTGGCAGAGACCCAGTACTTC. Residues: CASSTDRLAETQYF.

The chain recombines TRBV2 with TRBJ1-1, with a possible D match to TRBD1 (6 bases). The CDR3 length is 12 residues. The V end lost 4 bases, the J end lost 7 bases, and 10 bases lay between the germline ends. Germline values: CDR1 SNHLY, CDR2 FYNNEI. CDR3 bases: TGTGCCAGCAGTGTGGGGGCCTATGAAGCTTTCTTT. The encoded protein is CASSVGAYEAFF. Full variable domain (missing parts from reference TRBV2 and TRBJ1-1): EPEVTQTPSHQVTQMGQEVILRCVPISNHLYFYWYRQILGQKVEFLVSFYNNEISEKSEIFDDQFSVERPDGSNFTLKIRSTKLEDSAMYFCASSVGAYEAFFGQGTRLTVV.

The rearrangement links TRBV27 to TRBJ1-2; 8 bases agree with TRBD1. V trimming: 4 bases; J trimming: 8 bases; junction bases outside the gene matches: 12. Germline-derived CDR1 and CDR2 are MNHEY and SMNVEV (reference sequence). The CDR3 runs to 15 residues. The CDR3 spells CASSYAGGELGGYTF. DNA for the CDR3: TGTGCCAGCAGTTATGCAGGGGGCGAGCTTGGAGGCTACACCTTC.

CDR3 DNA: TGTGCCAGCAGCCAAGATACCCCCCTAGCGGGGGCCTACGAGCAGTACTTC. Translation gives CASSQDTPLAGAYEQYF. The chain uses TRBV14 and TRBJ2-7, with 10 bases that match TRBD2. Losses at the gene ends were 0 bases for V and 2 bases for J; bases not matched to a gene: 7. CDR3 length: 17 amino acids. Per germline, CDR1 SGHDN and CDR2 FVKESK. Full variable domain (missing parts from reference TRBV14 and TRBJ2-7): EAGVTQFPSHSVIEKGQTVTLRCDPISGHDNLYWYRRVMGKEIKFLLHFVKESKQDESGMPNNRFLAERTGGTYSTLKVQPAELEDSGVYFCASSQDTPLAGAYEQYFGPGTRLTVT.

This clone has only one observation. The rearrangement uses TRBV6-5 and TRBJ1-1; D is possibly TRBD1 (6 bases). Germline V CDR1 and CDR2: MNHEY, SVGAGI. There are 15 residues in the CDR3. Trimming took 5 bases from V and 5 from J, leaving 18 bases between them. The CDR3: CASSTNPGRGTEAFF. CDR3 in DNA: TGTGCCAGCAGTACTAATCCAGGGAGGGGGACTGAAGCTTTCTTT.

In DNA form, the CDR3 reads TGCGCCAGCAGCCGAAACACTTTACAGGGCTATAATTCACCCCTCCACTTT. It translates to CASSRNTLQGYNSPLHF. The chain has TRBV5-1 and TRBJ1-6; maybe TRBD1 (6 bases). CDR1 is SGHRS, CDR2 YFSETQ, per germline. The CDR3 is 17 amino acids. Trimming cost V 4 bases and J 3 bases, with 17 bases left between them.

The chain has TRBV25-1 and TRBJ1-6; D perhaps matches TRBD1 (6 bases). CDR3 size: 15 residues. Deletions cut 3 bases from V and 9 bases from J, with 15 bases between. Per the germline V gene, CDR1 is MGHDK and CDR2 is SYGVNS. The chain's CDR3 is CASSDPEQDSSPLHF. CDR3 bases: TGTGCCAGCAGTGACCCCGAGCAGGACAGTTCACCCCTCCACTTT.

The gene calls are TRBV5-1 and TRBJ2-5, with a tentative D call TRBD1 (6 bases). V dropped 1 base and J dropped 2 bases, with 12 bases sitting between them. This CDR3 region has 15 residues. Germline V gives CDR1 SGHRS, CDR2 YFSETQ. CDR3 region: CASSLNSRGQETQYF. The DNA for the CDR3 is TGCGCCAGCAGCTTGAATAGTAGGGGGCAAGAGACCCAGTACTTC.

The chain employs TRBV9 and TRBJ1-1; 7 nucleotides agree with TRBD1. The V and J ends lost 6 bases and 1 base, in that order; junction bases with no gene match: 6. The germline V gene encodes CDR1 SGDLS and CDR2 YYNGEE. The CDR3 has 14 amino acids. The CDR3 region is CASTRTGSNTEAFF. Here the CDR3 DNA reads TGTGCCAGCACTAGGACAGGTTCGAACACTGAAGCTTTCTTT.

This clone appeared once. The rearrangement uses TRBV28 and TRBJ2-3; TRBD1 agrees at 9 bases. Germline values: CDR1 MDHEN, CDR2 SYDVKM. The V and J ends lost 3 bases and 4 bases, in that order; junction bases with no gene match: 11. The CDR3 runs to 17 residues. The CDR3 sequence: CASSFFRDREVSDTQYF. The CDR3 DNA follows: TGTGCCAGCAGTTTCTTTCGGGACAGGGAAGTGTCAGATACGCAGTATTTT.

The chain carries TRBV7-9 and TRBJ1-2; maybe TRBD1 (5 bases). Per the germline V gene, CDR1 is SEHNR and CDR2 is FQNEAQ (reference sequence). V lost 2 bases, J lost 10 bases, and 20 bases lay in between. The CDR3 spans 15 residues. The CDR3 nucleotides are TGTGCCAGCAGCTTAAGGAGACAGCGCCCGAAGTCCTACACCTTC. Encoded protein: CASSLRRQRPKSYTF.

The rearrangement links TRBV5-8 to TRBJ2-3; 9 positions match TRBD1. Germline assignment: CDR1 SGHTS and CDR2 YDEGEE. V was clipped by 4 bases and J by 2 bases; unmatched bases: 8. This CDR3 has 16 amino acids. The CDR3 spells CASSLEGQGNTDTQYF. CDR3 coding DNA: TGTGCCAGCAGCCTTGAGGGACAGGGTAACACAGATACGCAGTATTTT. Full variable domain (outside the CDR3, taken from reference TRBV5-8 and TRBJ2-3): EAGVTQSPTHLIKTRGQQATLRCSPISGHTSVYWYQQALGLGLQFLLWYDEGEERNRGNFPPRFSGRQFPNYSSELNVNALELEDSALYLCASSLEGQGNTDTQYFGPGTRLTVL.

This sequence joins TRBV30 and TRBJ1-2, with 8 nucleotides matching TRBD1. The CDR3 is made up of 11 amino acids. After removal of 5 bases from V and 7 bases from J, the junction contained 3 bases not matched to a gene. Germline V gene data show CDR1 as GTSNPN and CDR2 as SVGIG (reference sequence). CDR3 bases: TGTGCCTGGCAGACAGGGGTTGGCTACACCTTC. This translates into CAWQTGVGYTF.

V is TRBV18 and J is TRBJ1-2; 10 bases fit TRBD1. Unmatched junction bases numbered 3, after V lost 0 bases and J lost 5 bases. The length of the CDR3 is 15 residues. The germline V gene has CDR1 KGHSH and CDR2 LQKENI. The CDR3 DNA reads TGTGCCAGCTCACCACCGGACAGGGGGTGGTATGGCTACACCTTC. Residues: CASSPPDRGWYGYTF. The full variable domain, rest sourced from reference TRBV18 and TRBJ1-2, is NAGVMQNPRHLVRRRGQEARLRCSPMKGHSHVYWYRQLPEEGLKFMVYLQKENIIDESGMPKERFSAEFPKEGPSILRIQQVVRGDSAAYFCASSPPDRGWYGYTFGSGTRLTVV.

The rearrangement uses TRBV29-1 and TRBJ1-2; D gene ambiguous. The CDR3 consists of 13 residues. Trimming took 3 bases from V and 2 from J, leaving 10 bases between them. The germline V gene has CDR1 SQVTM and CDR2 ANQGSEA. This CDR3 reads CSVDVGGNYGYTF. The CDR3 nucleotides read TGCAGCGTTGACGTCGGCGGCAACTATGGCTACACCTTC.

The CDR3 DNA sequence: TGTGCCAGCAGCTTGGTTTTGAGGGTTTCCGGGGAGCTGTTTTTT. Translating it yields CASSLVLRVSGELFF. This sequence joins TRBV5-6 and TRBJ2-2; D might be TRBD2 (5 bases). The germline V gene has CDR1 SGHDT and CDR2 YYEEEE. Trimming shortened V by 0 bases and J by 6 bases, and 12 bases separated the two germline ends. The CDR3 runs to 15 residues.

The chain uses TRBV6-5 and TRBJ1-1; 7 nucleotides line up with TRBD1. The CDR3 has 15 amino acids. Germline CDR1 and CDR2: MNHEY and SVGAGI. The V gene end was trimmed by 6 bases and the J gene end by 1 base; junction bases not matched to a gene: 8. The CDR3 coding sequence is TGTGCCAGCAGCGACACGGGACAGCAGAACACTGAAGCTTTCTTT. It codes for CASSDTGQQNTEAFF.

The chain links TRBV27 to TRBJ2-3, with TRBD1 identical over 8 bases. V was pared by 8 bases and J by 2 bases, with 9 bases of the junction left unmatched. CDR3 size: 15 residues. Germline values: CDR1 MNHEY, CDR2 SMNVEV (reference sequence). The CDR3 region has the DNA TGTGCCAGCCGTCCGGACAGGGCTAACACAGATACGCAGTATTTT. Its translation: CASRPDRANTDTQYF.

The V gene is TRBV20-1, the J gene TRBJ2-7, with 9 bases identical to TRBD2. This CDR3 has 17 residues. CDR1 is DFQATT, CDR2 SNEGSKA, per germline (reference sequence). V shed 3 bases and J 6 bases; nucleotides not matched to a gene: 18. The CDR3 reads CSASRGGASGEGREQYF. Written as DNA, the CDR3 is TGCAGTGCTAGTAGGGGGGGGGCTAGCGGGGAAGGGCGCGAGCAGTACTTC.

The chain has TRBV5-6 and TRBJ1-1, with a possible D match to TRBD1 (6 bases). This CDR3 region has 13 residues. V shed 4 bases and J shed 8 bases, with 15 bases lying between them. In germline, CDR1 is SGHDT, CDR2 YYEEEE. CDR3 sequence: CASSLTTGTEAFF. As DNA, the CDR3 is TGTGCCAGCAGCCTAACTACCGGGACAGAAGCTTTCTTT.

Here the CDR3 reads CASFPSPSFTDTQYF. DNA of the CDR3: TGCGCCAGCTTCCCCTCCCCCTCGTTCACAGATACGCAGTATTTT. The gene calls are TRBV5-1 and TRBJ2-3; no definite D call. CDR1 is SGHRS, CDR2 YFSETQ, per germline. V was cut by 7 bases and J by 2 bases, with 17 bases left in between. The CDR3 runs 15 residues.

This clone has just a few counts. The V gene is TRBV7-9, the J gene TRBJ1-1; no firm D call. The ends were cut back, 1 base at V and 6 bases at J, with 15 bases in the middle. CDR3 length: 15 amino acids. From germline, CDR1 is SEHNR and CDR2 FQNEAQ (reference sequence). This CDR3 reads CASSLGLSGFPEAFF. The CDR3 nucleotides read TGTGCCAGCAGCTTAGGCCTCTCCGGGTTTCCTGAAGCTTTCTTT.

CDR3 DNA sequence: TGTGCCAGCAGTTTCCGCGACTTGAGCAATCAGCCCCAGCATTTT. It encodes CASSFRDLSNQPQHF. J is TRBJ1-5 and V is TRBV28; no definite D call. Trimming took off 3 bases at V and 1 base at J, with 10 bases between the two ends. The CDR3 is made up of 15 amino acids. Germline assignment: CDR1 MDHEN and CDR2 SYDVKM.

V usage is TRBV6-1 and J usage is TRBJ1-1; 7 bases fit TRBD1. Germline V gene lookup returns CDR1 MNHNS and CDR2 SASEGT. V lost 3 bases and J lost 3; bases outside the gene matches: 4. The CDR3 consists of 14 residues. CDR3 sequence: CASSDGRGDTEAFF. CDR3 bases: TGTGCCAGCAGTGACGGCAGGGGGGACACTGAAGCTTTCTTT.

The rearrangement links TRBV19 to TRBJ2-3; 11 nucleotides align to TRBD2. V lost 7 bases to trimming and J lost 4 bases; unmatched junction nucleotides: 13. There are 17 residues in the CDR3. Germline V gene lookup returns CDR1 LNHDA and CDR2 SQIVND (reference sequence). The CDR3 is CASTPIAGGPISDTQYF. The CDR3 DNA follows: TGTGCCAGTACCCCAATAGCGGGGGGGCCCATCTCAGATACGCAGTATTTT. Variable domain in full (rest from reference TRBV19 and TRBJ2-3): DGGITQSPKYLFRKEGQNVTLSCEQNLNHDAMYWYRQDPGQGLRLIYYSQIVNDFQKGDIAEGYSVSREKKESFPLTVTSAQKNPTAFYLCASTPIAGGPISDTQYFGPGTRLTVL.